Reported below is one T cell receptor beta chain. Antigen specificity is unknown. The entry originates in a study of T cells after yellow fever vaccination. General study findings and limits: There was a possibility that FACS-sorted repertoires contained abundant clonotypes contaminating from the bulk population. Just a small share of clonotypes turned up in the CD4 compartment as well as the CD8 compartment.

In TCRdb, the 5' RACE reads were re-called with MiXCR into one record per CDR3 protein. Among about 220,000 distinct CDR3 sequences listed, 3% to 4% were seen once. This CDR3 contains 17 residues. The trim removed 1 base at V and 3 bases at J, leaving 12 bases unmatched. Germline CDR1 MDHEN, CDR2 SYDVKM. This chain uses TRBV28 with TRBJ2-7, with 7 bases that match TRBD2. The sequence was collected from a man aged 18 to 30 who received the YFV17D yellow fever vaccine. The source material was CD4+ T cells sorted from PBMCs, sampled 10 days after the yellow fever booster vaccination. CDR3 loop: CASSLSRGASGYYEQYV. CDR3 coding DNA: TGTGCCAGCAGTTTATCCCGTGGGGCTAGCGGATACTACGAGCAGTACGTC.